This TCR beta chain was captured by sequencing in a study of shared clonotypes between healthy human individuals (TCRdb year 2020). Broadly, across the study: A couple of women and a few men aged 18 to 49 years were included in the cohort. For each donor, CD4 naive and CD4 memory were each run on three plates, CD8 naive on two plates, and CD8 memory on one plate. To estimate repertoire size and how much clonotypes are shared between individuals, the study performed deep sequencing of blood TCR repertoires from a few healthy adults. Libraries were prepared and TCR repertoires were sequenced by different laboratories using diverse techniques, in order to increase sequencing depth and limit assay-specific biases. Each donor's leukapheresis produced roughly between about 0.9 and 9.5 billion PBMCs. General findings and caveats noted by the study authors: Across a handful of donors, roughly 5% of naive CD4, roughly 3.3% of naive CD8, approximately 2.5% of memory CD4, and over 0.35% of memory CD8 clonotypes were shared. The small number of donors limited the genetic and exposure-history diversity represented. Sampling was limited to blood, and TCR repertoires in tissue likely differ from TCR repertoires in blood. Clonotypes shared by all four sorted-subset donors showed higher generation probabilities than non-shared clonotypes. Rarefaction of sorted-subset datasets indicated incomplete sequencing despite the large sequencing depth. Based on pairwise subsampling, the degree of clonotype sharing among donors was expected to be affected by sequencing depth. Naive subsets generally had larger estimated clonotype richness than memory subsets did.

V and J lose 6 bases and 4 bases, and a span of 18 bases separates them. Its CDR3 holds 15 amino acids, cysteine through phenylalanine. Just CDR3 DNA is preserved here, 45 bases in frame from base 1. From a lookup of the germline V gene, CDR1 and CDR2 are MDHEN and SYDVKM. Using the deep immunoSEQ assay, TCR CDR3 regions were amplified from genomic DNA by multiplex PCR. For each cell subset, the extracted genomic DNA was distributed evenly across all wells of several immunoSEQ 96-well plates, and each plate served as one replicate. For sorted subsets, about 0.2 ug genomic DNA, equal to approximately 30,000 T cell genomes, was loaded into each replicate PCR. The purified libraries were quantified using a Qubit 3.0 fluorometer, sized with a Bioanalyzer 2100, and then quantified again using the KAPA Library Quantification kit. Each immunoSEQ 96-well plate was sequenced on its own single-read 150-cycle Illumina NextSeq 550 flow cell. Regarding the original processing steps: Because the immunoSEQ output held only junctional sequences and lacked quality scores, the filtering could not match the filtering applied to full-length reads. To assign V/J genes and CDR3, sequences were annotated against IMGT germline references using PyIR, a Python wrapper for IgBLAST v1.9. Reads with weak V/J assignments (E-value above 1e-6), missing CDR3, stop codons, out-of-frame junctions, or ambiguous translated residues were removed. A V3J clonotype was defined by an identical inferred V gene, J gene, and CDR3 amino acid sequence. The percentage overlap between two repertoires was calculated by dividing the number of shared unique clonotypes by the size of the smaller repertoire. Three approaches were used to assess repertoire richness: RTK rarefaction, the Chao1 estimator, and Recon v2.1 estimates of unobserved clonotypes. Generation probabilities were computed with OLGA for all TCRbeta clonotypes obtained by the gDNA method from several donors. TCRdb obtained this table from immuneACCESS and retained in-frame rearrangements with V and J assigned. These tables miss some clones; where compared with another copy, unresolved V genes account for less than half of the shortfall, and the remainder is unexplained. V and J calls and clone size are given by that table; D and trimming were obtained from the DNA. This sample is represented by more than 900,000 clones; approximately 80% of them were singletons. Of the sample, around 0.6% is held by the ten largest clones.

The donors were healthy, HIV-negative adults with no recently reported acute infections or vaccinations. Every donor was a Caucasian adult living in Nashville, Tennessee, USA. CD4+ T cells were enriched by magnetic negative selection, after which naive cells were positively selected on CD45RA and the negative fraction was taken as the memory subset. After blood collection by leukapheresis, PBMCs were isolated using Ficoll-Histopaque density gradient centrifugation and then cryopreserved in the vapor phase of liquid nitrogen. Analytical flow cytometry was used to check the purity and quantity of every magnetically sorted T cell population. Genomic DNA was isolated from every sorted fraction and measured by UV absorbance on a Nanodrop 2000c. Details on this clone: Its cognate antigen has yet to be identified. The sample holds no much larger clone one base away, and base qualities are not on file.

Sequencing was performed on memory CD4+ T cells from PBMCs. The cell subset or site label for this specimen denotes: CD45RA-negative fraction. The source of this sequence is a man between 18 and 35 years old in good health. Some clones in this sample may be carry-over from other donors' samples. This receptor chain uses TRBV28 and TRBJ2-5, with a tentative D gene TRBD2 over 5 matching bases. In nucleotides, the sequence is TGTGCCAGCAGCAATATGGGAGAGGGAGTAGAGACCCAGTACTTC. The resulting protein is CASSNMGEGVETQYF.